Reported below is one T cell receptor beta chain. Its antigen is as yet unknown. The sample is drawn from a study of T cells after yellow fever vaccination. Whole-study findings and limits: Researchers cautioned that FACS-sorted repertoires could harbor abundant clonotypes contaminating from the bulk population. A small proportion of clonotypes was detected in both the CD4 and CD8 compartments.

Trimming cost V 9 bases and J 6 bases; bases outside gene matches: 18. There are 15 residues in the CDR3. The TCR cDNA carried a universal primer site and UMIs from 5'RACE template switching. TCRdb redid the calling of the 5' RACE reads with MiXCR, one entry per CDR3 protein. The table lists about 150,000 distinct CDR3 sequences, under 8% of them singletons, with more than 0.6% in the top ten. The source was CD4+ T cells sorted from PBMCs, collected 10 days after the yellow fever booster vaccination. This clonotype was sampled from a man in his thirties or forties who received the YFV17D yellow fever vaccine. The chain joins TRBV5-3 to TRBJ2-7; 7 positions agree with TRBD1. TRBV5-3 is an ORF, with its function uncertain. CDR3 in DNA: TGTGCCATGAGCCCGGCGGGCAGGGGGTCACTCGAGCAGTACTTC. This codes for CAMSPAGRGSLEQYF.